The 28 T cell receptor beta chains presented below share a single source sample, sequenced in a study of blood T cell repertoires in COVID-19. TCRdb's table, derived via immunoSEQ multiplex PCR, lists solely in-frame clones and lacks some. The data show over 150,000 clones, over 75% seen once. Material for sequencing was peripheral blood. All receptors come from a woman in her 70s with acute or convalescent COVID-19.

The chain is built from TRBV5-6 and TRBJ2-7; D perhaps matches TRBD2 (5 bases). This CDR3 is 14 amino acids long. Germline V lookup: CDR1 SGHDT, CDR2 YYEEEE. Trimming shortened V by 0 bases and J by 2 bases, and 9 bases separated the two germline ends. The CDR3 bases are TGTGCCAGCAGCTTGGGCGGGTCAACCTACGAGCAGTACTTC. It encodes CASSLGGSTYEQYF.

The J gene is TRBJ2-7, the V gene TRBV19; 11 nucleotides line up with TRBD1. V was pared by 8 bases and J by 3 bases, with 9 bases of the junction left unmatched. This CDR3 is 15 amino acids long. The germline V gene encodes CDR1 LNHDA and CDR2 SQIVND (reference sequence). CDR3 protein: CASESRDRGFYEQYF. The CDR3 bases are TGTGCCAGTGAGAGCCGGGACAGGGGGTTCTACGAGCAGTACTTC.

V and J are TRBV19 and TRBJ1-4; possibly TRBD1 for D (6 bases). The CDR3 is 14 residues long. Germline V gene sequence: CDR1 LNHDA, CDR2 SQIVND (reference sequence). V was trimmed by 8 bases and J by 3 bases, leaving 13 bases between them. CDR3 sequence (DNA): TGTGCCAGTGAAAGCAGGGGAGCTAATGAAAAACTGTTTTTT. Protein: CASESRGANEKLFF.

The V gene is TRBV5-4, the J gene TRBJ1-2, with 9 bases identical to TRBD1. Germline assignment: CDR1 SGHNT and CDR2 YYREEE (reference sequence). The CDR3 length is 14 residues. V was pared by 2 bases and J by 7 bases, with 6 bases of the junction left unmatched. The CDR3 is CASSFRDRDSGYTF. The CDR3 DNA is TGTGCCAGCAGCTTCCGGGACAGGGATTCTGGCTACACCTTC.

The chain is built from TRBV19 and TRBJ1-2; TRBD1 aligns across 8 bases. Germline V CDR1 and CDR2: LNHDA, SQIVND (reference sequence). This CDR3 is built from 13 residues. With V trimmed by 8 bases and J by 6 bases, 8 bases remained unmatched. Here the CDR3 reads CASYVRQGNGYTF. In DNA, the CDR3 is TGTGCCAGTTACGTCCGACAGGGGAATGGCTACACCTTC.

The V and J genes are TRBV27 and TRBJ2-1; TRBD2 matches 14 bases. The V and J ends lost 5 bases and 10 bases, in that order; junction bases with no gene match: 4. Germline V lookup: CDR1 MNHEY, CDR2 SMNVEV (reference sequence). The CDR3 sequence is 14 residues long. Here the CDR3 DNA reads TGTGCCAGCAGTGGGACTAGCGGGAGCTGGGAGCAGTTCTTC. This gives the protein CASSGTSGSWEQFF.

This chain joins TRBV11-2 and TRBJ2-1; 16 nucleotides line up with TRBD2. The germline CDR1 and CDR2 sequences are SGHAT and FQNNGV. The V segment lost 3 bases and the J segment 9 bases; nucleotides outside the gene matches: 2. This CDR3 spans 15 amino acids. In DNA, the CDR3 is TGTGCCAGCAGCTTGGGACTAGCGGGAGGGAGTGAGCAGTTCTTC. Translated, it gives CASSLGLAGGSEQFF.

The rearrangement joins TRBV10-2 to TRBJ2-7; 8 positions agree with TRBD1. The CDR3 sequence is 15 residues long. The V segment lost 8 bases and the J segment 4 bases; nucleotides outside the gene matches: 13. Looked up from germline, CDR1 is WSHSY and CDR2 is SAAADI. CDR3 loop: CASQVGQGISYEQYF. CDR3 DNA: TGCGCCAGCCAAGTTGGACAGGGTATCTCGTACGAGCAGTACTTC.

The chain couples TRBV19 to TRBJ1-2, with 8 positions matching TRBD1. CDR1 and CDR2 (germline): LNHDA, SQIVND (reference sequence). With 6 bases clipped from V and 5 bases from J, the junction kept 14 bases outside the gene matches. The CDR3 is 16 residues long. The CDR3 DNA follows: TGTGCCAGTAGCTCTGTGAAACAGGGGGGATCATATGGCTACACCTTC. It is translated as CASSSVKQGGSYGYTF.

The chain combines TRBV5-6 with TRBJ2-1; D remains ambiguous. Deletions cut 0 bases from V and 0 bases from J, with 7 bases between. The CDR3 is 15 residues long. Germline values: CDR1 SGHDT, CDR2 YYEEEE. The CDR3 loop is CASSLGHGSYNEQFF. The CDR3 nucleotides read TGTGCCAGCAGCTTGGGGCATGGCTCCTACAATGAGCAGTTCTTC.

The chain combines TRBV18 with TRBJ1-5; 12 positions match TRBD1. Trimming took 4 bases from V and 7 from J; bases not matched to a gene: 5. The CDR3 loop spans 15 amino acids. Germline V lookup: CDR1 KGHSH, CDR2 LQKENI. As DNA, the CDR3 is TGTGCCAGCTCACGGGGGACAGGGGGCACCCAGCCCCAGCATTTT. It codes for CASSRGTGGTQPQHF.

The rearrangement joins TRBV2 to TRBJ2-3, with a tentative D call TRBD1 (6 bases). The CDR3 runs to 14 residues. Trimming shortened V by 10 bases and J by 2 bases, and 16 bases separated the two germline ends. The germline V gene has CDR1 SNHLY and CDR2 FYNNEI. CDR3 in DNA: TGTGCCACTACCGGGACAATCAACACAGATACGCAGTATTTT. Translated: CATTGTINTDTQYF.

This chain joins TRBV6-5 and TRBJ1-1; the D gene is possibly TRBD1 (6 bases). V gave up 7 bases and J gave up 5 bases, with 17 bases separating them. The CDR3 covers 14 residues. CDR1 and CDR2 from the germline V gene are MNHEY and SVGAGI. The CDR3 DNA sequence: TGTGCCAGCAACACCCGAGGGAGGGGGACTGAAGCTTTCTTT. Amino acids: CASNTRGRGTEAFF.

This clone was observed a handful of times. The chain combines TRBV29-1 with TRBJ1-1, with D maybe TRBD1 (5 bases). V was trimmed by 3 bases and J by 1 base, leaving 9 bases between them. The CDR3 contains 13 residues. The germline gives CDR1 SQVTM, CDR2 ANQGSEA. This chain's CDR3 is CSVEQQENTEAFF. CDR3 bases: TGCAGCGTTGAGCAACAGGAGAACACTGAAGCTTTCTTT.

This clone is a singleton in its sample. The chain has TRBV5-1 and TRBJ2-1, with 13 bases lining up with TRBD2. Unmatched junction bases numbered 17, after V lost 2 bases and J lost 9 bases. Germline-derived CDR1 and CDR2 are SGHRS and YFSETQ. The CDR3 has 19 residues. This CDR3 is CASSFFNPPGLAGSGEQFF. The CDR3 region has the DNA TGCGCCAGCAGCTTTTTTAATCCCCCGGGACTAGCGGGATCTGGTGAGCAGTTCTTC.

This clone was detected a few times. This sequence joins TRBV2 and TRBJ1-4; unclear D gene. The V end was cut by 2 bases, the J end by 0 bases, with 10 bases between. Per germline, CDR1 SNHLY and CDR2 FYNNEI. This CDR3 region has 16 residues. The CDR3 loop reads CASSELRSATNEKLFF. In DNA, the CDR3 is TGTGCCAGCAGTGAATTGCGGAGCGCAACTAATGAAAAACTGTTTTTT.

This chain links TRBV20-1 with TRBJ2-7; D remains unclear. This CDR3 is 11 amino acids long. V was cut by 4 bases and J by 4 bases, with 8 bases left in between. Per germline, CDR1 DFQATT and CDR2 SNEGSKA (reference sequence). CDR3 in amino acids: CSAITGYEQYF. In DNA, the CDR3 is TGCAGTGCTATAACGGGTTACGAGCAGTACTTC.

The chain uses TRBV25-1 and TRBJ2-7; 9 bases line up with TRBD1. CDR1 MGHDK and CDR2 SYGVNS come from the germline V gene. This CDR3 is built from 14 residues. With 2 bases clipped from V and 6 bases from J, the junction kept 5 bases outside the gene matches. This CDR3 is CASSEGTGSSEQYF. CDR3 coding DNA: TGTGCCAGCAGTGAAGGGACAGGGAGTAGCGAGCAGTACTTC.

The count of this clone is one. V is TRBV6-5 and J is TRBJ2-1; TRBD2 aligns across 7 bases. The V segment lost 5 bases and the J segment 5 bases; nucleotides outside the gene matches: 3. The CDR3 has 13 amino acids. Germline loops: CDR1 MNHEY, CDR2 SVGAGI. CDR3 sequence reads: CASSLGGDNEQFF. The CDR3 DNA reads TGTGCCAGCAGTCTTGGGGGGGACAATGAGCAGTTCTTC.

The J gene is TRBJ1-4, the V gene TRBV5-1; D might be TRBD1 (5 bases). Between the trimmed V and J ends, which lost 2 bases and 6 bases, there was a span of 11 bases. Germline V gene lookup returns CDR1 SGHRS and CDR2 YFSETQ. This CDR3 is 14 amino acids long. The CDR3: CASSFSGGDEKLFF. Here the CDR3 DNA reads TGCGCCAGCAGCTTTTCCGGGGGGGATGAAAAACTGTTTTTT.

The chain employs TRBV7-9 and TRBJ2-7; perhaps TRBD1 as D (6 bases). This CDR3 is 13 amino acids long. V was trimmed by 5 bases and J by 3 bases, leaving 11 bases between them. Germline CDR1 reads SEHNR; CDR2 reads FQNEAQ (reference sequence). Here the CDR3 DNA reads TGTGCCAGCAGCATAGGGGACAACTACGAGCAGTACTTC. Its translation is CASSIGDNYEQYF.

The sample holds one count of this clone. The chain links TRBV11-2 to TRBJ1-2; D might be TRBD1 (5 bases). The CDR3 is 12 amino acids. Germline V gene data show CDR1 as SGHAT and CDR2 as FQNNGV. The V end was cut by 1 base, the J end by 10 bases, with 10 bases between. Here the CDR3 DNA reads TGTGCCAGCAGCTTAGCAGGGTTCGACTACACCTTC. Translated: CASSLAGFDYTF.

CDR3 sequence reads: CASSPILAGGQNEQFF. The CDR3 nucleotides read TGTGCCAGCTCACCAATATTAGCGGGAGGGCAGAATGAGCAGTTCTTC. The genes are TRBV18 and TRBJ2-1; 11 positions match TRBD2. This CDR3 has 16 amino acids. V was clipped by 2 bases and J by 7 bases; unmatched bases: 7. Germline-derived CDR1 and CDR2 are KGHSH and LQKENI.

J is TRBJ1-6 and V is TRBV4-1; a possible D gene is TRBD1 (6 bases). Germline loops: CDR1 MGHRA, CDR2 YSYEKL. The CDR3 consists of 16 residues. V shed 0 bases and J shed 10 bases, with 16 bases lying between them. CDR3 nucleotides: TGCGCCAGCAGCCAAGAAGGGGGTCGGGGACGATCACCCCTCCACTTT. It encodes CASSQEGGRGRSPLHF.

Written as DNA, the CDR3 is TGTGCCAGTGGCGGATATGAGGACACCGGGGAGCTGTTTTTT. Its protein product is CASGGYEDTGELFF. The chain uses TRBV2 and TRBJ2-2; no firm D call. Germline lookup yields CDR1 SNHLY and CDR2 FYNNEI. Trimming pared 9 bases from V and 3 bases from J, leaving 14 bases between. This CDR3 has 14 amino acids.

The CDR3 loop is CASHEGSAKEQYF. The CDR3 DNA sequence: TGTGCCAGCCATGAGGGCAGCGCCAAGGAGCAGTACTTC. The rearrangement links TRBV12-3 or TRBV12-4 to TRBJ2-7; D perhaps matches TRBD2 (5 bases). The CDR3 loop spans 13 amino acids. V was shortened by 8 bases and J by 7 bases, with 18 bases between the two germline ends.

V is TRBV5-4 and J is TRBJ2-2; TRBD1 matches at 7 bases. The germline CDR1 and CDR2 sequences are SGHNT and YYREEE (reference sequence). This CDR3 has 16 amino acids. V was clipped by 4 bases and J by 5 bases; unmatched bases: 11. CDR3 nucleotides: TGTGCCAGCAGCAAGATAGGGGGCGCTGATACCGGGGAGCTGTTTTTT. It yields the protein CASSKIGGADTGELFF. The full variable domain, in which reference TRBV5-4 and TRBJ2-2 provide the parts outside the CDR3, is ETGVTQSPTHLIKTRGQQVTLRCSSQSGHNTVSWYQQALGQGPQFIFQYYREEENGRGNFPPRFSGLQFPNYSSELNVNALELDDSALYLCASSKIGGADTGELFFGEGSRLTVL.

The rearrangement uses TRBV19 and TRBJ2-2; TRBD2 matches at 10 bases. CDR3 size: 15 residues. CDR1 LNHDA and CDR2 SQIVND come from the germline V gene (reference sequence). V lost 5 bases to trimming and J lost 5 bases; unmatched junction nucleotides: 5. This chain's CDR3 is CASSLKREGTGELFF. CDR3 in DNA: TGTGCCAGTAGTTTGAAGCGGGAGGGGACCGGGGAGCTGTTTTTT.